This entry describes one TCR beta chain. Its antigen is currently unknown. This entry belongs to a study of shared clonotypes between healthy human individuals. Study in general: Each donor's CD4 naive and CD4 memory cells filled three plates apiece, CD8 naive two, and CD8 memory one. Findings and limits, study-wide: Non-shared clonotypes had lower generation probabilities than clonotypes shared by all four sorted-subset donors.

Authors' data handling: Junction-only sequences without quality scores were provided by ImmunoSEQ, so filtering was different. The data were produced by immunoSEQ multiplex PCR, yet TCRdb's version contains in-frame clones alone and is incomplete. The V and J calls and clone size were taken over from that table, and D and trimming were inferred from the DNA. The sample comprises about 2.1 million clones, around 93% of which are singletons, and around 1.7% rests with the top ten. The CDR3 runs 13 residues. CDR1 is SGHTA, CDR2 FQGNSA, per germline. Deletions cut 6 bases from V and 4 bases from J, with 13 bases between. In the naive CD8 group, cells lacked CD45RO and were positively selected for CCR7, so terminally differentiated effector memory CD45RA+ cells were left out.

The source material was naive CD8+ T cells from PBMCs. This sequence joins TRBV7-2 and TRBJ2-7, with a tentative D call TRBD1 (5 bases). This TCR was recovered from a man aged 18 to 29 in good health. Some clones in this sample may be carry-over from other donors' samples. The CDR3, as DNA: TGTGCCAGCAGGCCCCCTGGGGCTTACGAGCAGTACTTC. It yields the protein CASRPPGAYEQYF.